These 32 T cell receptor beta chains originate from one sample sequenced in a study of T cells in Graves' hyperthyroidism and ophthalmopathy (dated by TCRdb to about 2019). Libraries were constructed by multiplex PCR. TCRdb shows the sequencer as Illumina HiSeq 2000. The TCR beta CDR3 regions were amplified from RNA transcripts. The first round of RT-PCR for the TCR CDR3 was performed with the HTBI primer set and the Qiagen OneStep RT-PCR kit. The public reads were quality trimmed at Q25 with fastp and then assembled into clones with MiXCR by TCRdb, keeping productive beta chains. Entries are consolidated by CDR3 protein sequence, retaining the most common genes and DNA. The sample records 690,000 or so distinct CDR3 sequences, 18% of which are singletons. The ten largest clones capture 16% of the sample. The source material was blood. The receptors shown here come from a woman between 50 and 59 years old with Graves' hyperthyroidism that later progressed to Graves' ophthalmopathy.

This clonotype was seen ten or more times. The CDR3 region has the DNA TGCGCCAGCAGCCCTGGTAGCGGGGGGCCCAATGAGCAGTTCTTC. This translates into CASSPGSGGPNEQFF. The chain recombines TRBV5-1 with TRBJ2-1; 10 positions agree with TRBD2. V dropped 4 bases and J dropped 6; count of bases not matched to a gene: 7. Germline CDR1 is SGHRS and CDR2 is YFSETQ. The CDR3 length is 15 residues.

This clonotype was recorded many times. Relative to the germline gene, one junction end is altered; a read error may explain this. The chain is built from TRBV11-2 and TRBJ2-7; D perhaps matches TRBD1 (5 bases). The germline gives CDR1 SGHAT, CDR2 FQNNGV. This CDR3 has 14 residues. CDR3 bases: TGTGCCAGCAGCTTAGACAGGGTCTCCCACGAGCAGTACTTC. Its translation: CASSLDRVSHEQYF.

The chain is built from TRBV20-1 and TRBJ2-5; D may be TRBD2 (7 bases). In germline, CDR1 is DFQATT, CDR2 SNEGSKA (reference sequence). The CDR3 is 13 amino acids. Trimming cost V 8 bases and J 2 bases, with 15 bases left between them. The CDR3 protein is CSQQKGGQETQYF. CDR3 nucleotide sequence: TGCAGTCAACAAAAGGGGGGGCAAGAGACCCAGTACTTC.

Of note for this clonotype: Possible read error: a much larger clone is one base away. J is TRBJ1-1 and V is TRBV11-2; 7 bases are a match to TRBD1. Germline CDR1 is SGHAT and CDR2 is FQNNGV. The CDR3 is made up of 15 amino acids. V lost 1 base, J lost 4 bases, and 6 bases stayed unmatched. The CDR3 DNA reads as TGTGCCAGCAGCTTAGCATTGGGACAGAGCACTGAAGCTTTCTTT. Protein: CASSLALGQSTEAFF.

This clonotype has at least ten counts. J is TRBJ2-3 and V is TRBV3-1, with D unresolved. Between the trimmed V and J ends, which lost 6 bases and 4 bases, there was a span of 20 bases. CDR1 LGHDT and CDR2 YNNKEL come from the germline V gene (reference sequence). The CDR3 sequence is 16 residues long. CDR3 amino acids: CASRPRSPESPDTQYF. The CDR3, as DNA: TGTGCCAGCAGGCCACGCAGCCCAGAGTCCCCAGATACGCAGTATTTT.

The chain uses TRBV28 and TRBJ2-2; the match to TRBD1 covers 9 bases. Germline V CDR1 and CDR2: MDHEN, SYDVKM. The CDR3 is 16 residues long. V dropped 6 bases and J dropped 7; count of bases not matched to a gene: 12. CDR3 amino acids: CASREQGALGSGELFF. CDR3 nucleotides: TGTGCCAGCAGGGAACAGGGGGCGTTAGGCAGCGGGGAGCTGTTTTTT.

The sample holds many counts of this clonotype. V usage is TRBV29-1 and J usage is TRBJ2-7; the match to TRBD1 covers 9 bases. The germline gives CDR1 SQVTM, CDR2 ANQGSEA. After removal of 2 bases from V and 4 bases from J, the junction contained 6 bases not matched to a gene. The CDR3 has 14 residues. As DNA, the CDR3 is TGCAGCGTTGAATTCCGGGACAGGGATTACGAGCAGTACTTC. Translating it yields CSVEFRDRDYEQYF.

This clonotype was seen ten or more times. This chain links TRBV18 with TRBJ2-3; 8 bases line up with TRBD1. J gave up 9 bases and V 3 bases, and 5 bases lay outside the gene matches. Germline CDR1 KGHSH, CDR2 LQKENI. The CDR3 contains 13 residues. The CDR3 DNA is TGTGCCAGCTCACCCGACAGGGGTCAGACGCAGTATTTT. Protein: CASSPDRGQTQYF.

The table lists this clonotype with a few counts. The rearrangement links TRBV25-1 to TRBJ1-2; D not resolved. The CDR3 has 14 amino acids. Germline V gene sequence: CDR1 MGHDK, CDR2 SYGVNS. The ends were cut back, 3 bases at V and 3 bases at J, with 11 bases in the middle. The CDR3 loop is CASSDYPGDYGYTF. The CDR3 nucleotides read TGTGCCAGCAGTGACTACCCCGGGGACTATGGCTACACCTTC.

This rearrangement joins TRBV4-2 to TRBJ1-2, with 9 bases identical to TRBD1. The V and J ends lost 4 bases and 6 bases, in that order; junction bases with no gene match: 3. Germline V CDR1 and CDR2: LGHNA, YNFKEQ. The CDR3 is 13 residues long. The CDR3 sequence: CASSPGTGHGYTF. The CDR3 DNA sequence: TGTGCCAGCAGCCCAGGGACAGGGCATGGCTACACCTTC.

The chain combines TRBV20-1 with TRBJ2-2; 8 bases line up with TRBD2. Unmatched junction bases numbered 6, after V lost 1 base and J lost 2 bases. Looked up from germline, CDR1 is DFQATT and CDR2 is SNEGSKA (reference sequence). The CDR3 contains 16 residues. The CDR3 coding sequence is TGCAGTGCTAGAGTATTGGGGACTAGTAACACCGGGGAGCTGTTTTTT. Translating it yields CSARVLGTSNTGELFF.

This clonotype came up a few times. This chain links TRBV6-1 with TRBJ2-1; 8 positions agree with TRBD1. From germline, CDR1 is MNHNS and CDR2 SASEGT. V shed 6 bases and J 10 bases; nucleotides not matched to a gene: 5. The CDR3 sequence is 12 residues long. As DNA, the CDR3 is TGTGCCAGCAGCAACGGACAGGGCGAGCAGTTCTTC. Amino acids: CASSNGQGEQFF.

The chain joins TRBV7-6 to TRBJ1-3; D is unclear. V was pared by 5 bases and J by 0 bases, with 17 bases between. The CDR3 loop spans 17 amino acids. Per germline, CDR1 SGHVS and CDR2 FNYEAQ. The CDR3 sequence is CASSPAPPQLSGNTIYF. The CDR3 coding sequence is TGTGCCAGCAGCCCAGCGCCGCCCCAGCTCTCTGGAAACACCATATATTTT.

The J gene is TRBJ1-1, the V gene TRBV20-1; D is ambiguous. From germline, CDR1 is DFQATT and CDR2 SNEGSKA (reference sequence). V was clipped by 3 bases and J by 4 bases, with 9 bases between them. This CDR3 contains 12 residues. The CDR3, as DNA: TGCAGTGCTAGCCCCTCCTCCACTGAAGCTTTCTTT. It translates to CSASPSSTEAFF.

The chain has TRBV20-1 and TRBJ2-2; tentatively, D is TRBD1 (6 bases). V was shortened by 5 bases and J by 1 base, with 17 bases between the two germline ends. CDR3 length: 16 residues. The germline V gene encodes CDR1 DFQATT and CDR2 SNEGSKA (reference sequence). CDR3 nucleotide sequence: TGCAGTGCTCCCCCCCGCGGCAGGGGGAACACCGGGGAGCTGTTTTTT. Its protein is CSAPPRGRGNTGELFF.

The chain recombines TRBV5-4 with TRBJ2-7; 12 nucleotides align to TRBD2. The CDR3 contains 17 residues. Germline lookup yields CDR1 SGHNT and CDR2 YYREEE (reference sequence). With V trimmed by 4 bases and J by 5 bases, 13 bases remained unmatched. Here the CDR3 reads CASSPGGLAGGQDEQYF. As DNA, the CDR3 is TGTGCCAGCAGCCCCGGAGGGCTAGCGGGGGGGCAGGACGAGCAGTACTTC.

This clonotype was observed at least ten times. The gene calls are TRBV5-1 and TRBJ1-2; 7 nucleotides align to TRBD1. Trimming removed 1 base from V and 7 bases from J; junction bases left unmatched: 4. CDR1 is SGHRS, CDR2 YFSETQ, per germline. The CDR3 has 13 amino acids. The CDR3 DNA is TGCGCCAGCAGCTTGTCAACAGGGGTTGGCTACACCTTC. Residues: CASSLSTGVGYTF.

This clonotype has ten or more counts. The CDR3 DNA sequence: TGTGCCAGCACCTCGGAGGGTCCTAACTATGGCTACACCTTC. It translates to CASTSEGPNYGYTF. The chain links TRBV12-3 or TRBV12-4 to TRBJ1-2; D is ambiguous. The V end lost 7 bases, the J end lost 0 bases, and 12 bases lay between the germline ends. CDR3 length: 14 residues.

CDR3 region: CASSYSLPTLNTGELFF. The CDR3 DNA reads as TGTGCCAGCAGTTACTCGTTGCCCACCCTGAACACCGGGGAGCTGTTTTTT. The rearrangement links TRBV6-2 or TRBV6-3 to TRBJ2-2; no clear D. V lost 0 bases and J lost 1, with 12 bases in between. Germline values: CDR1 MNHEY, CDR2 SVGEGT. The CDR3 spans 17 residues.

The chain carries TRBV2 and TRBJ1-4; no clear D gene. The CDR3 is made up of 15 amino acids. Germline CDR1 is SNHLY and CDR2 is FYNNEI. V lost 5 bases to trimming and J lost 6 bases, with 16 bases between them. For the CDR3, the DNA is TGTGCCAGCAGTACCTTACAGTTTATATATGAAAAACTGTTTTTT. It translates to CASSTLQFIYEKLFF.

The gene calls are TRBV30 and TRBJ2-6; D gene uncertain. Germline CDR1 GTSNPN, CDR2 SVGIG (reference sequence). The CDR3 has 15 amino acids. Between the trimmed V and J ends, which lost 0 bases and 0 bases, there was a span of 6 bases. This CDR3 reads CAWSVSFSGANVLTF. The CDR3 DNA follows: TGTGCCTGGAGTGTTAGCTTCTCTGGGGCCAACGTCCTGACTTTC.

As for this clonotype: The junction and the germline gene differ at one end; a read error may be behind it. This chain joins TRBV5-1 and TRBJ2-5, with D maybe TRBD2 (5 bases). This CDR3 contains 14 residues. The germline V gene encodes CDR1 SGHRS and CDR2 YFSETQ. The CDR3 protein is CASSTGIYQETQYF. CDR3 DNA sequence: TGTGCCAGCAGCACCGGGATTTACCAAGAGACCCAGTACTTC. The complete variable domain, with remaining parts taken from reference TRBV5-1 and TRBJ2-5, reads KAGVTQTPRYLIKTRGQQVTLSCSPISGHRSVSWYQQTPGQGLQFLFEYFSETQRNKGNFPGRFSGRQFSNSRSEMNVSTLELGDSALYLCASSTGIYQETQYFGPGTRLLVL.

To note about this clonotype: A much larger clone lies a single base off, so this may be a read error. The chain combines TRBV12-3 or TRBV12-4 with TRBJ1-4; TRBD1 agrees at 7 bases. The CDR3 is 15 residues long. The CDR3 sequence is CASSQGDRVNEKLLF. CDR3 DNA sequence: TGTGCCAGCAGCCAAGGAGACAGGGTGAATGAAAAACTGCTTTTT.

V and J are TRBV7-8 and TRBJ1-5; D possibly corresponds to TRBD1 (6 bases). The V end lost 0 bases, the J end lost 7 bases, and 16 bases lay between the germline ends. CDR1 and CDR2 (germline): SGHVS, FQNEAQ. The CDR3 length is 16 residues. The CDR3: CASSLAIGAGDQPQHF. The CDR3 coding sequence is TGTGCCAGCAGCTTAGCGATAGGGGCAGGGGACCAGCCCCAGCATTTT.

The table lists this clonotype with a few counts. The chain combines TRBV12-3 or TRBV12-4 with TRBJ1-6; TRBD1 matches at 9 bases. The CDR3 runs 14 residues. Germline trimming cut 5 bases from V and 9 bases from J; bases unmatched to any gene: 5. The CDR3 sequence is CASSVDRGGSPLHF. Here the CDR3 DNA reads TGTGCCAGCAGTGTAGACAGGGGGGGTTCACCCCTCCACTTT.

This clonotype came up a few times. V usage is TRBV3-1 and J usage is TRBJ1-1; D gene ambiguous. The V end was cut by 4 bases, the J end by 0 bases, with 12 bases between. There are 15 residues in the CDR3. Germline V gene lookup returns CDR1 LGHDT and CDR2 YNNKEL (reference sequence). The CDR3: CASSPRRSMNTEAFF. The CDR3 bases are TGTGCCAGCAGCCCCCGGCGAAGCATGAACACTGAAGCTTTCTTT.

The chain links TRBV5-4 to TRBJ2-1, with D possibly matching TRBD1 (7 bases). Looked up from germline, CDR1 is SGHNT and CDR2 is YYREEE (reference sequence). Trimming left V 4 bases short and J 7 bases short, with 21 bases between. This CDR3 contains 16 residues. The DNA of the CDR3 is TGTGCCAGCAGCCCCCCTCCCAGGGGGGCCGGGAATGAGCAGTTCTTC. This codes for CASSPPPRGAGNEQFF.

V usage is TRBV27 and J usage is TRBJ2-7, with a tentative D call TRBD2 (6 bases). Trimming took 6 bases from V and 3 from J, leaving 21 bases between them. Germline V gene sequence: CDR1 MNHEY, CDR2 SMNVEV (reference sequence). This CDR3 is 16 amino acids long. Here the CDR3 reads CASRSATGLKIYEQYF. DNA of the CDR3: TGTGCCAGCAGATCCGCCACGGGACTGAAGATCTACGAGCAGTACTTC.

The gene calls are TRBV6-6 and TRBJ1-3, with D uncertain. Germline V gene data show CDR1 as MNHNY and CDR2 as SVGAGI (reference sequence). This CDR3 region has 16 residues. V lost 0 bases to trimming and J lost 4 bases, with 13 bases between them. The CDR3 protein is CASSYSESSRGNTIYF. CDR3 sequence (DNA): TGTGCCAGCAGTTACTCGGAGTCTTCGCGAGGAAACACCATATATTTT.

This clonotype was seen repeatedly, ten times or more. The chain recombines TRBV11-2 with TRBJ2-2, with 15 nucleotides matching TRBD2. The germline gives CDR1 SGHAT, CDR2 FQNNGV. This CDR3 comprises 18 residues. Losses at the gene ends were 5 bases for V and 1 base for J; bases not matched to a gene: 5. CDR3 loop: CASSEGLAGGGNTGELFF. In DNA form, the CDR3 reads TGTGCCAGCAGCGAGGGACTAGCGGGGGGAGGGAACACCGGGGAGCTGTTTTTT.

This clonotype was seen many times. This chain uses TRBV11-2 with TRBJ1-1; 7 bases map to TRBD1. Germline V CDR1 and CDR2: SGHAT, FQNNGV. Trimming at V came to 5 bases and at J to 5 bases, leaving 11 bases not matched to a gene. The CDR3 extends over 15 amino acids. DNA for the CDR3: TGTGCCAGCAGCCCCAGTACAGGGGCAATGACTGAAGCTTTCTTT. The encoded protein is CASSPSTGAMTEAFF.

This clonotype was counted a few times. V gene TRBV20-1 combines with J gene TRBJ2-3; D is unclear. V gave up 0 bases and J gave up 3 bases, with 13 bases separating them. The CDR3 consists of 15 residues. Germline V CDR1 and CDR2: DFQATT, SNEGSKA (reference sequence). DNA for the CDR3: TGCAGTGCTAGAGACGTAGCCGGGTTAACAGATACGCAGTATTTT. Amino acids: CSARDVAGLTDTQYF.